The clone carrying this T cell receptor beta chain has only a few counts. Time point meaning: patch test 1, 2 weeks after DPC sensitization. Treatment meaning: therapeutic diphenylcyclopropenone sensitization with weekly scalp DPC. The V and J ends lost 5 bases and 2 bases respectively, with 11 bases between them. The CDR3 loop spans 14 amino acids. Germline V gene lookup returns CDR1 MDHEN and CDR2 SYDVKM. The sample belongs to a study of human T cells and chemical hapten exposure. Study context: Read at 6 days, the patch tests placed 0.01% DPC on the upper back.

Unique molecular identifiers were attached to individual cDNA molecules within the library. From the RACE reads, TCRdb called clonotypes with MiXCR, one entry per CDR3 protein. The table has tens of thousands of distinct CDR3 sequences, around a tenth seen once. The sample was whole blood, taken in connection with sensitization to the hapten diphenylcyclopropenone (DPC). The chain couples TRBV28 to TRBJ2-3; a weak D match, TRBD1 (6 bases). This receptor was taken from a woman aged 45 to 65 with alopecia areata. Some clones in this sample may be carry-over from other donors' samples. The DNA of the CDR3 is TGTGCCAGCAGTAGGGCAGGGGTCACAGATACGCAGTATTTT. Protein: CASSRAGVTDTQYF.